Below are 23 T cell receptor beta chains sequenced from a single sample in a study of neurological immune-mediated disorders. TCRdb used MiXCR to reprocess the 5' RACE reads, holding one entry per CDR3 protein. The data hold 35,000 to 45,000 distinct CDR3 sequences, with about 3.3% observed a single time. Specified time point: longitudinal time-point 1 (baseline). Source material: PBMCs. These TCRs come from an older woman with multiple sclerosis.

This clonotype was found many times. The V gene is TRBV20-1, the J gene TRBJ2-2; D remains ambiguous. CDR1 DFQATT and CDR2 SNEGSKA come from the germline V gene (reference sequence). CDR3 length: 17 amino acids. V was clipped by 3 bases and J by 2 bases, with 19 bases between them. The CDR3 protein is CSASPRSPTRNTGELFF. CDR3 sequence (DNA): TGCAGTGCTAGCCCCAGATCCCCGACCCGAAACACCGGGGAGCTGTTTTTT.

In this sample, this clonotype turned up many times. This chain connects TRBV5-1 to TRBJ2-4; D is possibly TRBD2 (7 bases). The germline V gene has CDR1 SGHRS and CDR2 YFSETQ. The CDR3 length is 14 residues. Trimming took 3 bases from V and 6 from J, leaving 13 bases between them. This chain's CDR3 is CASSSGGLRNIQYF. The CDR3 region has the DNA TGCGCCAGCAGCTCCGGGGGGCTAAGAAACATTCAGTACTTC. The whole variable domain, remainder taken from reference TRBV5-1 and TRBJ2-4, is KAGVTQTPRYLIKTRGQQVTLSCSPISGHRSVSWYQQTPGQGLQFLFEYFSETQRNKGNFPGRFSGRQFSNSRSEMNVSTLELGDSALYLCASSSGGLRNIQYFGAGTRLSVL.

This clonotype was detected many times. Here the CDR3 reads CASSSPRTSGEETQYF. CDR3 coding DNA: TGTGCCAGCAGCTCCCCTAGGACTAGCGGGGAAGAGACCCAGTACTTC. This chain links TRBV7-6 with TRBJ2-5; the match to TRBD2 covers 12 bases. Germline assignment: CDR1 SGHVS and CDR2 FNYEAQ. CDR3 length: 16 residues. J was trimmed by 3 bases and V by 4 bases; bases with no gene match: 6.

In this sample, this clonotype turned up many times. The chain joins TRBV5-1 to TRBJ2-6, with no clear D. CDR3 size: 12 residues. The germline V gene encodes CDR1 SGHRS and CDR2 YFSETQ. Trimming pared 8 bases from V and 0 bases from J, leaving 3 bases between. The CDR3 is CASISGANVLTF. CDR3 nucleotide sequence: TGCGCCAGTATCTCTGGGGCCAACGTCCTGACTTTC.

The table lists this clonotype with many counts. The CDR3 bases are TGTGCCAGCAGCTTTGACAGGGGGCCCTATGGCTACACCTTC. This gives the protein CASSFDRGPYGYTF. V usage is TRBV5-5 and J usage is TRBJ1-2, with 10 positions matching TRBD1. J lost 4 bases, V lost 2 bases, and 2 bases had no gene match. CDR1 and CDR2 from the germline V gene are SGHKS and YYEKEE (reference sequence). The CDR3 covers 14 residues.

By share, this clonotype ranks as medium-sized. The CDR3: CASSLAGGRNTEAFF. In DNA form, the CDR3 reads TGTGCCAGCAGCTTAGCTGGGGGCCGGAACACTGAAGCTTTCTTT. The V call is TRBV7-9, the J call TRBJ1-1; D may be TRBD1 (6 bases). The ends were cut back, 0 bases at V and 1 base at J, with 9 bases in the middle. The length of the CDR3 is 15 residues. Germline-derived CDR1 and CDR2 are SEHNR and FQNEAQ (reference sequence).

This clonotype was picked up many times. This chain uses TRBV5-5 with TRBJ1-5, with a tentative D call TRBD1 (5 bases). This CDR3 is built from 16 residues. In germline, CDR1 is SGHKS, CDR2 YYEKEE (reference sequence). The V end was cut by 4 bases, the J end by 0 bases, with 14 bases between. CDR3 DNA sequence: TGTGCCAGCAGCCCGACAGAGAGATATAGCAATCAGCCCCAGCATTTT. Translating it yields CASSPTERYSNQPQHF. Full variable domain (outside the CDR3, taken from reference TRBV5-5 and TRBJ1-5): DAGVTQSPTHLIKTRGQQVTLRCSPISGHKSVSWYQQVLGQGPQFIFQYYEKEERGRGNFPDRFSARQFPNYSSELNVNALLLGDSALYLCASSPTERYSNQPQHFGDGTRLSIL.

This clonotype was detected many times. The chain joins TRBV9 to TRBJ1-5, with 8 bases identical to TRBD1. Germline-derived CDR1 and CDR2 are SGDLS and YYNGEE. V shed 3 bases, J shed 4 bases, and the junction held 3 bases outside the gene matches. The CDR3 is made up of 14 amino acids. The CDR3 bases are TGTGCCAGCAGCGCGGACAGGGCGAATCAGCCCCAGCATTTT. Its protein product is CASSADRANQPQHF. The full variable domain, with the rest looked up from reference TRBV9 and TRBJ1-5, is DSGVTQTPKHLITATGQRVTLRCSPRSGDLSVYWYQQSLDQGLQFLIQYYNGEERAKGNILERFSAQQFPDLHSELNLSSLELGDSALYFCASSADRANQPQHFGDGTRLSIL.

This clonotype was detected ten times or more. This chain links TRBV6-5 with TRBJ2-1; 8 nucleotides line up with TRBD1. This CDR3 is 15 amino acids long. V lost 1 base to trimming and J lost 9 bases; unmatched junction nucleotides: 8. Looked up from germline, CDR1 is MNHEY and CDR2 is SVGAGI. CDR3 sequence reads: CASSYLGQGLGEQFF. The CDR3 coding sequence is TGTGCCAGCAGTTACTTAGGACAGGGCCTAGGTGAGCAGTTCTTC.

This clonotype was observed at least ten times. The chain joins TRBV11-2 to TRBJ2-1; the D gene is possibly TRBD2 (6 bases). V was pared by 1 base and J by 5 bases, with 15 bases between. Per germline, CDR1 SGHAT and CDR2 FQNNGV. The CDR3 is 16 amino acids. The CDR3 DNA sequence: TGTGCCAGCAGCTTAGGTGGCGGGGCAACTCACAATGAGCAGTTCTTC. This encodes CASSLGGGATHNEQFF.

This clonotype was observed many times. The rearrangement links TRBV20-1 to TRBJ2-4, with 7 bases lining up with TRBD1. The CDR3 consists of 15 residues. Trimming took 0 bases from V and 4 from J; bases not matched to a gene: 6. Germline CDR1 DFQATT, CDR2 SNEGSKA (reference sequence). The CDR3 bases are TGCAGTGCTAGAGATGAGACAGGGTTAAAAAACATTCAGTACTTC. Translated, it gives CSARDETGLKNIQYF.

This clonotype appeared a few times. This chain links TRBV7-2 with TRBJ2-1, with 11 positions matching TRBD2. V was clipped by 1 base and J by 5 bases; unmatched bases: 4. CDR3 length equals 16 residues. In germline, CDR1 is SGHTA, CDR2 FQGNSA. CDR3 loop: CASSLVGTSGNNEQFF. The CDR3 nucleotides read TGTGCCAGCAGCTTAGTCGGGACTAGCGGTAACAATGAGCAGTTCTTC.

There are many counts of this clonotype. The chain recombines TRBV20-1 with TRBJ1-1; TRBD1 matches at 9 bases. With 4 bases clipped from V and 6 bases from J, the junction kept 9 bases outside the gene matches. The CDR3 has 14 residues. Germline V gene sequence: CDR1 DFQATT, CDR2 SNEGSKA (reference sequence). The DNA for the CDR3 is TGCAGTGCTAACGTAGGACAGGGGTTACCTGAAGCTTTCTTT. Residues: CSANVGQGLPEAFF.

This clonotype was counted ten times or more. This chain links TRBV12-3 or TRBV12-4 with TRBJ1-1; D is undetermined. Deletions cut 4 bases from V and 0 bases from J, with 9 bases between. The length of the CDR3 is 14 residues. The CDR3 protein is CASSSPHMNTEAFF. In DNA, the CDR3 is TGTGCCAGCAGTTCCCCACACATGAACACTGAAGCTTTCTTT.

This clonotype counts as medium-sized (0.01 to 0.1%). V usage is TRBV20-1 and J usage is TRBJ2-5, with 7 nucleotides matching TRBD1. Germline values: CDR1 DFQATT, CDR2 SNEGSKA (reference sequence). The CDR3 loop spans 13 amino acids. Trimming took 6 bases from V and 2 from J; bases not matched to a gene: 6. CDR3 sequence (DNA): TGCAGTGCCCCGGACAGGTTACAAGAGACCCAGTACTTC. Its protein is CSAPDRLQETQYF.

This clonotype has at least ten counts. The chain combines TRBV20-1 with TRBJ2-3; D is unclear. V was trimmed by 5 bases and J by 5 bases, leaving 11 bases between them. The germline CDR1 and CDR2 sequences are DFQATT and SNEGSKA (reference sequence). The CDR3 sequence is 12 residues long. CDR3 DNA sequence: TGCAGTGCTGAAAACATAGGAGATACGCAGTATTTT. This codes for CSAENIGDTQYF.

Ten or more counts support this clonotype. V is TRBV29-1 and J is TRBJ2-2; D remains ambiguous. Deletions cut 4 bases from V and 2 bases from J, with 8 bases between. The CDR3 sequence is 13 residues long. Germline V gene sequence: CDR1 SQVTM, CDR2 ANQGSEA. The CDR3 region has the DNA TGCAGCGTTGGAGAGAGAAACACCGGGGAGCTGTTTTTT. This codes for CSVGERNTGELFF.

This clonotype appeared many times. The V and J genes are TRBV5-1 and TRBJ1-2; D gene ambiguous. V was trimmed by 0 bases and J by 7 bases, leaving 10 bases between them. The CDR3 is 13 amino acids. In germline, CDR1 is SGHRS, CDR2 YFSETQ. The CDR3 reads CASSLEGLGGYTF. The DNA of the CDR3 is TGCGCCAGCAGCTTGGAAGGCCTGGGTGGCTACACCTTC.

In its sample, this clonotype was seen a few times. The chain has TRBV5-1 and TRBJ2-7, with D perhaps matching TRBD2 (6 bases). V was clipped by 6 bases and J by 1 base, with 14 bases between them. The CDR3 loop spans 14 amino acids. Germline lookup yields CDR1 SGHRS and CDR2 YFSETQ. The CDR3 spells CASTPGVNSYEQYF. CDR3 nucleotides: TGCGCCAGCACCCCGGGGGTTAATTCCTACGAGCAGTACTTC.

As for this clonotype: This CDR3 is missing its conserved last phenylalanine or tryptophan, likely due to a read error. This sequence joins TRBV10-3 and TRBJ2-7; D is unclear. Germline V gene data show CDR1 as ENHRY and CDR2 as SYGVKD. V lost 0 bases and J 5 bases, leaving 11 bases between the germline ends. The CDR3 is 14 amino acids. CDR3 nucleotides: TGTGCCATCAGTGAGTCGGTGGCTAGAGACGAGCAGTACAAC. Its translation is CAISESVARDEQYN.

In its sample, this clonotype was seen many times. The V and J genes are TRBV20-1 and TRBJ2-1; 9 bases align to TRBD2. CDR1 and CDR2 from the germline V gene are DFQATT and SNEGSKA (reference sequence). J lost 9 bases, V lost 6 bases, and 18 bases had no gene match. This CDR3 spans 16 amino acids. CDR3 sequence (DNA): TGCAGTGCGACCATCCTTTCCGGCGGGGGGGGCGGTGAGCAGTTCTTC. Translation: CSATILSGGGGGEQFF.

Ten or more counts support this clonotype. The chain recombines TRBV12-3 or TRBV12-4 with TRBJ1-1, with TRBD1 matching 7 bases. V trimming: 3 bases; J trimming: 4 bases; junction bases outside the gene matches: 8. The CDR3 runs 15 residues. CDR3 sequence reads: CASSFTMDRITEAFF. CDR3 in DNA: TGTGCCAGCAGTTTCACCATGGACAGGATCACTGAAGCTTTCTTT.

This clonotype was seen many times. The CDR3 DNA is TGTGCCAGCAGCCCCCCGGACAGGCGACAAGAGACCCAGTACTTC. As protein: CASSPPDRRQETQYF. The rearrangement uses TRBV14 and TRBJ2-5; TRBD1 agrees at 7 bases. CDR1 SGHDN and CDR2 FVKESK come from the germline V gene. The CDR3 length is 15 residues. J lost 2 bases, V lost 4 bases, and 7 bases had no gene match.